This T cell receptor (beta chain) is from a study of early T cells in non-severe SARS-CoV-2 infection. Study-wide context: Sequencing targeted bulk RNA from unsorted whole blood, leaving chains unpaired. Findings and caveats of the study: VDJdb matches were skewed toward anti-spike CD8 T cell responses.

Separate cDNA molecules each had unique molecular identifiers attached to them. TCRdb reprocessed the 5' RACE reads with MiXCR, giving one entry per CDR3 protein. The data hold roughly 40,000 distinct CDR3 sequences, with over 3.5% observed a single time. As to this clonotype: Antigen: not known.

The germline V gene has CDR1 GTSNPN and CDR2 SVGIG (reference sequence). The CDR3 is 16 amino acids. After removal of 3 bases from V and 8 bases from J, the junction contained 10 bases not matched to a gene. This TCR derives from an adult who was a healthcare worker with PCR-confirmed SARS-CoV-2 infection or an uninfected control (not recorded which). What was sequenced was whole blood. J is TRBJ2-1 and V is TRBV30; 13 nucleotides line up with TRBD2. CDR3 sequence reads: CAWRPLTSGRAYEQFF. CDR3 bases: TGTGCCTGGAGGCCCCTAACTAGCGGGAGGGCCTATGAGCAGTTCTTC.